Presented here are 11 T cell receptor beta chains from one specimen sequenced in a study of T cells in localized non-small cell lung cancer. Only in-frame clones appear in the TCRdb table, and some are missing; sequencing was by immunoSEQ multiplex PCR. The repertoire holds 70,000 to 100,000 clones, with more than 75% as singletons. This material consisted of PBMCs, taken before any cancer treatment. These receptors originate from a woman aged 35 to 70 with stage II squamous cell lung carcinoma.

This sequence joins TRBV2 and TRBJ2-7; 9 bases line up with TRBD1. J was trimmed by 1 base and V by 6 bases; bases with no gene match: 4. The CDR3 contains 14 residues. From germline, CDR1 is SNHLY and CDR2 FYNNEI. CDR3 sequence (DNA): TGTGCCAGCAGGCAGACAGGGGGTTCCTACGAGCAGTACTTC. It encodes CASRQTGGSYEQYF.

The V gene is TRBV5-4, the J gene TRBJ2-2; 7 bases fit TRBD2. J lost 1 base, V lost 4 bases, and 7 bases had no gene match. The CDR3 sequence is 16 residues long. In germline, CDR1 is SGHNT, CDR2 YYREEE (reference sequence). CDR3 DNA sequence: TGTGCCAGCAGCCCCGCCGGGACTAAGAACACCGGGGAGCTGTTTTTT. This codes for CASSPAGTKNTGELFF.

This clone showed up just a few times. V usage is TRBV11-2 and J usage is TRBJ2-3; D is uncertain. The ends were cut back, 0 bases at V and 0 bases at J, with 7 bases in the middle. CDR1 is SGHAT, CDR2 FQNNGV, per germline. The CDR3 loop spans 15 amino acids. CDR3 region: CASSLDGASTDTQYF. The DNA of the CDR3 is TGTGCCAGCAGCTTAGACGGAGCGAGCACAGATACGCAGTATTTT.

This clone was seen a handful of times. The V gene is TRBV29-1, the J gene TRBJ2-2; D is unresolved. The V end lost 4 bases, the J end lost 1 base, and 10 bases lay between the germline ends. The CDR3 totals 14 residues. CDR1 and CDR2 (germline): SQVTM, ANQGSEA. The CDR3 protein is CSVVGYQNTGELFF. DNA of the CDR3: TGCAGCGTTGTAGGCTATCAGAACACCGGGGAGCTGTTTTTT.

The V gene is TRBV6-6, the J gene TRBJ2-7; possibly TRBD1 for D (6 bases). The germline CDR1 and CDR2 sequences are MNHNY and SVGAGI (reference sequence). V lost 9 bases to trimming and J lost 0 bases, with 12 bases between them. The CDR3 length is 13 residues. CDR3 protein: CASGQLFSYEQYF. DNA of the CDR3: TGTGCCAGTGGACAGTTATTCTCCTACGAGCAGTACTTC.

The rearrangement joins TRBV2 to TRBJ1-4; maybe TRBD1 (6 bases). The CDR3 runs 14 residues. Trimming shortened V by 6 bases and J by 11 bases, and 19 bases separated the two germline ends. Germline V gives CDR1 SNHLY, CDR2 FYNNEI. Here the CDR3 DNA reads TGTGCCAGCAGGGGCGGGGGCTCGGAAAGGAAACTGTTTTTT. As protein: CASRGGGSERKLFF.

The CDR3 spells CSVYGGVFEVTDTQYF. The CDR3 DNA reads TGCAGCGTTTACGGGGGGGTCTTTGAGGTAACAGATACGCAGTATTTT. The rearrangement uses TRBV29-1 and TRBJ2-3; 8 bases fit TRBD2. Germline values: CDR1 SQVTM, CDR2 ANQGSEA. The trim removed 5 bases at V and 3 bases at J, leaving 13 bases unmatched. The CDR3 runs to 16 residues.

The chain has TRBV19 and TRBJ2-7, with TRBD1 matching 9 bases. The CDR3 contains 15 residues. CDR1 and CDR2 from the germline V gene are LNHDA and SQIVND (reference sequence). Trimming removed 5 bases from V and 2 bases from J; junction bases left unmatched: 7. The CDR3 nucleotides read TGTGCCAGTAGTGTCGAGGGGACAGGGCCCTACGAGCAGTACTTC. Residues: CASSVEGTGPYEQYF.

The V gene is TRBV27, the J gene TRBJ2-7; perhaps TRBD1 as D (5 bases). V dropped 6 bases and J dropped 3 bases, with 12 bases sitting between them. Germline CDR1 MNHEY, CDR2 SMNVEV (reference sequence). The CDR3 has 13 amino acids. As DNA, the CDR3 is TGTGCCAGCAGCCAAGGACATAGCTACGAGCAGTACTTC. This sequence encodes CASSQGHSYEQYF.

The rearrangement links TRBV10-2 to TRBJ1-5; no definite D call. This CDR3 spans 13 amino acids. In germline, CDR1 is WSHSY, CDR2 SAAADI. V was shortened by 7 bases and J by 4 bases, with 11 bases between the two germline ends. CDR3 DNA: TGCGCCAGCACCGAGTGGGGTAATCAGCCCCAGCATTTT. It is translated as CASTEWGNQPQHF.

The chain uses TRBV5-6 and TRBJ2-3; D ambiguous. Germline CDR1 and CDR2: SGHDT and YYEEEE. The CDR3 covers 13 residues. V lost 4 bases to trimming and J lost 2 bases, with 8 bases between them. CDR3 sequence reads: CASSGTVTDTQYF. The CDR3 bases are TGTGCCAGCAGCGGAACTGTCACAGATACGCAGTATTTT.